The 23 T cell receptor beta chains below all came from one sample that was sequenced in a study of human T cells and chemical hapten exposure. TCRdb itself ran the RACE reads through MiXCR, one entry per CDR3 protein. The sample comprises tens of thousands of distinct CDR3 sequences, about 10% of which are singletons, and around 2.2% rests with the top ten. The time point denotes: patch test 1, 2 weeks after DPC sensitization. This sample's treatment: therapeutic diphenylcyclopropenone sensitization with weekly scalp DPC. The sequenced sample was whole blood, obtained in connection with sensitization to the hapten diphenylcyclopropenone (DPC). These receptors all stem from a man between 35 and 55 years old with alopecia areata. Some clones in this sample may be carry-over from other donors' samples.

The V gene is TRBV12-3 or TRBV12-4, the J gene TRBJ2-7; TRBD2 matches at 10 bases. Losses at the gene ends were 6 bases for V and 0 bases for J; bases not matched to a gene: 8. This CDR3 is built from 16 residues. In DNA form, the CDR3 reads TGTGCCAGCAGCCCGGGACTAGCGAGGAGCTCCTACGAGCAGTACTTC. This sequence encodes CASSPGLARSSYEQYF.

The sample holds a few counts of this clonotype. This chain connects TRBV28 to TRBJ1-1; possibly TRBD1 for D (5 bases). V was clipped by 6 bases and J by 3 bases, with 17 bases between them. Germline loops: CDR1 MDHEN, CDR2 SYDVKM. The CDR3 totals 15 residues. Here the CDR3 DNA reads TGTGCCAGCAGGGGACCCACCTTTAGGGACACTGAAGCTTTCTTT. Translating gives CASRGPTFRDTEAFF.

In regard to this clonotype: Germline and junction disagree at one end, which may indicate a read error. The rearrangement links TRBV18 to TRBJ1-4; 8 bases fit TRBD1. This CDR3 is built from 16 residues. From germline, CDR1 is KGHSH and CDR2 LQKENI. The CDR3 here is CDSSPLDRGKDEKLFF. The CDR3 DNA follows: TGTGACAGCTCACCACTAGACAGGGGAAAGGATGAAAAACTGTTTTTT.

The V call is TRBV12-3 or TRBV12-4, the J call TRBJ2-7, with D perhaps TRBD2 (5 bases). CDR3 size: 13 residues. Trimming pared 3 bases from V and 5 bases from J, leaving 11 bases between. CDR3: CASSFGGRDEQYF. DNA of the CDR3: TGTGCCAGCAGTTTCGGCGGGCGAGACGAGCAGTACTTC.

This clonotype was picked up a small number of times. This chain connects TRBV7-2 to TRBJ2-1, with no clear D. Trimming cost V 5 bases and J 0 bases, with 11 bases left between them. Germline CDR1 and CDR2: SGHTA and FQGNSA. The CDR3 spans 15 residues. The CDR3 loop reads CASSLAENSYNEQFF. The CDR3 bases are TGTGCCAGCAGCCTGGCGGAGAACTCCTACAATGAGCAGTTCTTC.

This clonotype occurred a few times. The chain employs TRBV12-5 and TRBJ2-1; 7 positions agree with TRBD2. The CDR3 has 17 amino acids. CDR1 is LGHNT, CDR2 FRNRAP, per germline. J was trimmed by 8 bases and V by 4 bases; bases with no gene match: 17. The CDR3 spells CASGWGVGGGSSYEQFF. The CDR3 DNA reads TGTGCTAGTGGTTGGGGGGTAGGTGGCGGGAGTTCTTATGAGCAGTTCTTC.

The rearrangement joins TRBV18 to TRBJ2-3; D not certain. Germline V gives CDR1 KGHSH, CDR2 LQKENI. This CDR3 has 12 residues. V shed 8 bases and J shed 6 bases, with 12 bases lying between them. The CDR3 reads CASAPIGDTQYF. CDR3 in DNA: TGTGCCAGCGCGCCTATTGGTGATACGCAGTATTTT.

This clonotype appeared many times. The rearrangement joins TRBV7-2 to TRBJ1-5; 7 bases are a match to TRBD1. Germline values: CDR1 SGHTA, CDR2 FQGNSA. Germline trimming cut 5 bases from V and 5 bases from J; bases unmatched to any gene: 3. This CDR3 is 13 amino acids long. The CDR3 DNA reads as TGTGCCAGCAGCCCCGACAGGGATCAGCCCCAGCATTTT. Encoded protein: CASSPDRDQPQHF.

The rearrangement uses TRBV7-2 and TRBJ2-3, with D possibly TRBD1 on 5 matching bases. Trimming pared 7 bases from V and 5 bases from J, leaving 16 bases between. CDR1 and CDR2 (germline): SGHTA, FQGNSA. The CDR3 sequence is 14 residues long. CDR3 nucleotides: TGTGCCAGCAATCATAAGGGGCCGTTAGATACGCAGTATTTT. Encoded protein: CASNHKGPLDTQYF.

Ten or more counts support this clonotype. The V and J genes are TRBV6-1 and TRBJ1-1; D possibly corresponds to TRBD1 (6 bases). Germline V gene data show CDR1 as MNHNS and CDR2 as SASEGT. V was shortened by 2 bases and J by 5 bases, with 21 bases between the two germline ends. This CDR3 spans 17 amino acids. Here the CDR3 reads CASSEPTRWGRGTEAFF. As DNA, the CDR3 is TGTGCCAGCAGTGAACCCACCCGCTGGGGGCGAGGTACTGAAGCTTTCTTT.

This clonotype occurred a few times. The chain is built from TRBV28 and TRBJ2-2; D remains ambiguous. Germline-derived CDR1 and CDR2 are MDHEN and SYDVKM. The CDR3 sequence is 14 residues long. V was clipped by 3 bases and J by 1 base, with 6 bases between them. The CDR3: CASSLSLNTGELFF. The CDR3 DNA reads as TGTGCCAGCAGTTTGTCACTGAACACCGGGGAGCTGTTTTTT.

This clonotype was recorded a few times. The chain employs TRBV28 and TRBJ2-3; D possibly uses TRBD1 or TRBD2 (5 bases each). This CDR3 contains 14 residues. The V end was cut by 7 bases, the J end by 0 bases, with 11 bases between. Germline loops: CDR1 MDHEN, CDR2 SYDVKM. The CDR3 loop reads CASITGPSTDTQYF. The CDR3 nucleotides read TGTGCCAGCATCACGGGACCCAGCACAGATACGCAGTATTTT.

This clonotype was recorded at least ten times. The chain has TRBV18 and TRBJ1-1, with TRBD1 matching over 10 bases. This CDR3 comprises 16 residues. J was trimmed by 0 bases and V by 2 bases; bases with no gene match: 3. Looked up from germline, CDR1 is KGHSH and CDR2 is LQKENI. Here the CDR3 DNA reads TGTGCCAGCTCACCAGGACAGGGGGGCCTGAACACTGAAGCTTTCTTT. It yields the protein CASSPGQGGLNTEAFF.

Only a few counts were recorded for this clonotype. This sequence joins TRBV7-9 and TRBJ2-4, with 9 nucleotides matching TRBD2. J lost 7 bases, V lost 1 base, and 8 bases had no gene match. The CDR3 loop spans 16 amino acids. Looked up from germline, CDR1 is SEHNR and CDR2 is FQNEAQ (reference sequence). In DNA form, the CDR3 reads TGTGCCAGCAGCTTAGTGGGCCTAGCGGGGAGGAACATTCAGTACTTC. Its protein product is CASSLVGLAGRNIQYF. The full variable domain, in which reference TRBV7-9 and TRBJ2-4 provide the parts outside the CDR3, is DTGVSQNPRHKITKRGQNVTFRCDPISEHNRLYWYRQTLGQGPEFLTYFQNEAQLEKSRLLSDRFSAERPKGSFSTLEIQRTEQGDSAMYLCASSLVGLAGRNIQYFGAGTRLSVL.

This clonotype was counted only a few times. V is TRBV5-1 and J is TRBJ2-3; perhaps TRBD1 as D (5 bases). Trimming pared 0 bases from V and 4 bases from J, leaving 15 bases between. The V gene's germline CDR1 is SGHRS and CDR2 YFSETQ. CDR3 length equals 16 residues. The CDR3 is CASSLALGQGADTQYF. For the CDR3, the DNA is TGCGCCAGCAGCTTGGCCCTAGGCCAGGGCGCAGATACGCAGTATTTT. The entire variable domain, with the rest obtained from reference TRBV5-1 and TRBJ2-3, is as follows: KAGVTQTPRYLIKTRGQQVTLSCSPISGHRSVSWYQQTPGQGLQFLFEYFSETQRNKGNFPGRFSGRQFSNSRSEMNVSTLELGDSALYLCASSLALGQGADTQYFGPGTRLTVL.

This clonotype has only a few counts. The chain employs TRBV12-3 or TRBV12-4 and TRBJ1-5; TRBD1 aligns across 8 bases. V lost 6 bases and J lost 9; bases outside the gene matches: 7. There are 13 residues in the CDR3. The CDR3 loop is CASSYDRGRPQHF. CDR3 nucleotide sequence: TGTGCCAGCAGCTATGACAGGGGACGGCCCCAGCATTTT.

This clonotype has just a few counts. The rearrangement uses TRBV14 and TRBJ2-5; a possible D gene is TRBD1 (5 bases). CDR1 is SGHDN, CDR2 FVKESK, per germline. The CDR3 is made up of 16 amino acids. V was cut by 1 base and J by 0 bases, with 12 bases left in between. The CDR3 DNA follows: TGTGCCAGCAGCCAAGGGGTATACAGGCACCAAGAGACCCAGTACTTC. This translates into CASSQGVYRHQETQYF.

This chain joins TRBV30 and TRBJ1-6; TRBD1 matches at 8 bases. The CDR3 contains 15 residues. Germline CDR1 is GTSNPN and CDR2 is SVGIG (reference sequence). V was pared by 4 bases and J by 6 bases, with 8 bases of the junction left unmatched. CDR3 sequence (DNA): TGTGCCTGGAAGTCCCCAACAGGGGGTAATTCACCCCTCCACTTT. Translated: CAWKSPTGGNSPLHF.

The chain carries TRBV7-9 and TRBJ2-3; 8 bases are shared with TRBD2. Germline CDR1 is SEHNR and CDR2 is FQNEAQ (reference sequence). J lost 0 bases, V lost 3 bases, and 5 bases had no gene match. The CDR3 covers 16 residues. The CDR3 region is CASSFGPSGSTDTQYF. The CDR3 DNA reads TGTGCCAGCAGCTTTGGGCCTAGCGGGAGCACAGATACGCAGTATTTT.

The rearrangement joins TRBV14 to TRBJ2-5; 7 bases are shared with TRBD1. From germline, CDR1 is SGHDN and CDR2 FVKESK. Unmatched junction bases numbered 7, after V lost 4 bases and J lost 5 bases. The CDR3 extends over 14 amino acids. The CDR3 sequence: CASSPHRGTETQYF. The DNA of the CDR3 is TGTGCCAGCAGCCCCCACAGGGGAACGGAGACCCAGTACTTC.

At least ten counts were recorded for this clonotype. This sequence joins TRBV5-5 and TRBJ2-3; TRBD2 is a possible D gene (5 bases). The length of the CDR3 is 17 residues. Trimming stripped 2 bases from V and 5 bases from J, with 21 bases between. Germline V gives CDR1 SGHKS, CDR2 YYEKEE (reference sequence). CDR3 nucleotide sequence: TGTGCCAGCAGCTTTTCCCCCCGTTTGACTGCGGGAGATACGCAGTATTTT. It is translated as CASSFSPRLTAGDTQYF.

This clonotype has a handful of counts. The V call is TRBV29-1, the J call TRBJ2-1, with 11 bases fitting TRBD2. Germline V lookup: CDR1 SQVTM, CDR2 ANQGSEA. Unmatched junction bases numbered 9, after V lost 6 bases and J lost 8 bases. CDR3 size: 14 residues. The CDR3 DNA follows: TGCAGCGTGCCCACTAGCGGGAGTGTCGATGAGCAGTTCTTC. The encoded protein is CSVPTSGSVDEQFF.

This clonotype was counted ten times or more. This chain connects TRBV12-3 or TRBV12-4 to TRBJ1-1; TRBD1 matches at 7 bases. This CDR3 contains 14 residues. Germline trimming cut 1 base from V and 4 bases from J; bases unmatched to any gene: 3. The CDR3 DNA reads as TGTGCCAGCAGTTTAGTCTCAGGGGGCACTGAAGCTTTCTTT. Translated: CASSLVSGGTEAFF.